This TCR beta chain was found in a study of neoadjuvant anti-PD-1 for oral cavity cancer. At the level of the study: Patients without progression got a fourth dose around day 43.

The CDR3 has 15 residues. Trimming cost V 0 bases and J 0 bases, with 9 bases left between them. The germline V gene has CDR1 SGHAT and CDR2 FQNNGV. These newly diagnosed stage II-IVA oral cavity squamous cell carcinoma patients had no prior systemic or radiation treatment. With respect to this clone: Its target is not known.

Sequenced by immunoSEQ multiplex PCR; TCRdb stores in-frame clones only, minus some. The data show more than 15,000 clones, 66% seen once. Findings and caveats of the study: TCR analyses covered only a few patients per response group.

The J gene is TRBJ2-7, the V gene TRBV11-2, with D possibly matching TRBD1 (6 bases). This clonotype originated in a person between 40 and 79 years old with oral cavity squamous cell carcinoma. Sequencing was performed on PBMCs, taken before nivolumab (anti-PD-1) treatment. The CDR3 DNA reads TGTGCCAGCAGCTTAGAGGACAGACCCTCCTACGAGCAGTACTTC. Protein: CASSLEDRPSYEQYF.